This entry describes one TCR beta chain. This record belongs to a study of blood T cell repertoires in COVID-19. Assay: immunoSEQ multiplex PCR; the TCRdb copy retains only in-frame clones and omits some. Altogether roughly 120,000 clones are present, about 78% being singletons, with the ten largest covering 4% to 5.5%. CDR3 length: 16 amino acids. Germline V gene lookup returns CDR1 SGHNT and CDR2 YENEEA. The junction had 6 bases not matched to a gene; V was cut back by 2 bases and J by 2 bases. The sequence was obtained from a human donor in a cohort sampled during active or convalescent COVID-19. Sample: peripheral blood. V is TRBV11-3 and J is TRBJ2-1, with 7 bases fitting TRBD1. The CDR3 nucleotides read TGTGCCAGCAGCTTAACAGGGGTCCCCCCCTACAATGAGCAGTTCTTC. Translating gives CASSLTGVPPYNEQFF.